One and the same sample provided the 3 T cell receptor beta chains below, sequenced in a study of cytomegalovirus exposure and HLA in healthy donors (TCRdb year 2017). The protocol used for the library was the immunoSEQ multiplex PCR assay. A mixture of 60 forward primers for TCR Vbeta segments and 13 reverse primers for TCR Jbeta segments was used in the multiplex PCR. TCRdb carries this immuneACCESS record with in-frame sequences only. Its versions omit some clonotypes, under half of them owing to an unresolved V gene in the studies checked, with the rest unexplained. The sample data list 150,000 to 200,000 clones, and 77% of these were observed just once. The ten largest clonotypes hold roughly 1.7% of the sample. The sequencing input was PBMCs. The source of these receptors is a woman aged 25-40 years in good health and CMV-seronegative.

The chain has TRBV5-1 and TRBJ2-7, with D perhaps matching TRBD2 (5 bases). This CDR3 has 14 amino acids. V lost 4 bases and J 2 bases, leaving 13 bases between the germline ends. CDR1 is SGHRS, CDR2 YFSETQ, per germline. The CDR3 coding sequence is TGCGCCAGCAGCCCAGATCCCGGGACCTACGAGCAGTACTTC. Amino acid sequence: CASSPDPGTYEQYF. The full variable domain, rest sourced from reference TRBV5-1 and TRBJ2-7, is KAGVTQTPRYLIKTRGQQVTLSCSPISGHRSVSWYQQTPGQGLQFLFEYFSETQRNKGNFPGRFSGRQFSNSRSEMNVSTLELGDSALYLCASSPDPGTYEQYFGPGTRLTVT.

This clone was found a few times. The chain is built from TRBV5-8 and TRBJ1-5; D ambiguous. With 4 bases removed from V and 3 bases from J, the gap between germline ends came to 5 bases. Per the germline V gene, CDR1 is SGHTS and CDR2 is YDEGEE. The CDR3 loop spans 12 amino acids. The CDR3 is CASSVFNQPQHF. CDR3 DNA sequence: TGTGCCAGCAGCGTCTTCAATCAGCCCCAGCATTTT.

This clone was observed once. This CDR3 is CASSIGTGFTEAFF. The CDR3 DNA sequence: TGTGCCAGTAGTATTGGGACAGGCTTCACTGAAGCTTTCTTT. This chain uses TRBV19 with TRBJ1-1, with TRBD1 matching 8 bases. Per the germline V gene, CDR1 is LNHDA and CDR2 is SQIVND (reference sequence). There are 14 residues in the CDR3. With 3 bases clipped from V and 4 bases from J, the junction kept 4 bases outside the gene matches.